The rows below give T cell receptor beta chains drawn from one sample of a study of blood T cell repertoires in COVID-19. Only in-frame clones appear in the TCRdb table, and some are missing; sequencing was by immunoSEQ multiplex PCR. The sample has 350,000 to 450,000 clones; less than 90% are singletons. The sample was peripheral blood. The receptor source for this set is a woman in her fifties or sixties with COVID-19, enrolled during active disease. The CDR3 runs from the conserved cysteine through the conserved F or W. D genes are given only for firm matches. Only part of the rows carry a size: once, few, many, or a class if the clone is expanded.

.,TRBJ2-7,TRBD1,TRBV7-9,CASSLGPTGAAAYEQYF,TGTGCCAGCAGCTTAGGCCCAACAGGGGCCGCTGCCTACGAGCAGTACTTC
.,TRBJ1-2,.,TRBV30,CAWSKAGANYGYTF,TGTGCCTGGAGTAAGGCAGGGGCTAACTATGGCTACACCTTC
.,TRBJ1-3,.,TRBV19,CASSTQAGNTIYF,TGTGCCAGTAGTACCCAGGCTGGAAACACCATATATTTT
.,TRBJ1-1,.,TRBV27,CASSSQGVNLNTEAFF,TGTGCCAGCAGTAGCCAGGGTGTGAATCTTAACACTGAAGCTTTCTTT
.,TRBJ1-5,.,TRBV4-1,CASRWRAGFSNQPQHF,TGCGCCAGCAGGTGGAGGGCGGGGTTCAGCAATCAGCCCCAGCATTTT
.,TRBJ1-1,.,TRBV14,CASSLYKGVTEAFF,TGTGCCAGCAGCCTGTATAAAGGGGTCACTGAAGCTTTCTTT
.,TRBJ1-2,.,TRBV6-5,CASTPPGINYGYTF,TGTGCCAGCACCCCACCGGGAATTAACTATGGCTACACCTTC
.,TRBJ1-4,.,TRBV12-3/TRBV12-4,CASSLRRNEKLFF,TGTGCCAGCAGTTTAAGGAGAAATGAAAAACTGTTTTTT
.,TRBJ2-7,TRBD2,TRBV6-2/TRBV6-3,CASSPRGGLVEQYF,TGTGCCAGCAGTCCACGGGGGGGCCTGGTGGAGCAGTACTTC
.,TRBJ1-1,.,TRBV7-9,CASSLAQNTEAFF,TGTGCCAGCAGCTTAGCACAGAACACTGAAGCTTTCTTT
.,TRBJ1-5,TRBD1,TRBV19,CATPAEGREGQGTVSGNQPQHF,TGTGCCACCCCGGCGGAGGGGAGAGAGGGACAGGGGACCGTGTCTGGCAATCAGCCCCAGCATTTT
.,TRBJ2-7,TRBD2,TRBV3-1/TRBV3-2,CASSPIPSGRSSYEQYF,TGTGCCAGCAGCCCCATACCTAGCGGGCGCAGCTCCTACGAGCAGTACTTC
once,TRBJ2-7,TRBD1,TRBV5-1,CASSPPGQGYEQYF,TGCGCCAGCAGCCCCCCGGGACAGGGCTACGAGCAGTACTTC
.,TRBJ1-2,.,TRBV29-1,CSVDTNYGYTF,TGCAGCGTTGACACTAACTATGGCTACACCTTC
.,TRBJ2-3,TRBD2,TRBV5-4,CASSPNPSTSWADTQYF,TGTGCCAGCAGCCCTAATCCCTCGACTAGCTGGGCAGATACGCAGTATTTT
.,TRBJ1-1,.,TRBV5-1,CASSLQGSPNTEAFF,TGCGCCAGCAGCTTACAGGGATCCCCGAACACTGAAGCTTTCTTT
.,TRBJ1-1,TRBD1,TRBV5-1,CASSSEDRGMNTEAFF,TGCGCCAGCAGCTCCGAGGACAGGGGAATGAACACTGAAGCTTTCTTT
.,TRBJ1-5,.,TRBV7-9,CASSLGAGVNQPQHF,TGTGCCAGCAGCTTAGGGGCAGGGGTGAATCAGCCCCAGCATTTT
.,TRBJ2-5,.,TRBV6-5,CASSYNRVGETQYF,TGTGCCAGCAGTTACAACAGGGTTGGGGAGACCCAGTACTTC
many,TRBJ2-2,TRBD2,TRBV11-2,CASRPGLAGTGELFF,TGTGCCAGCAGACCGGGACTAGCGGGCACCGGGGAGCTGTTTTTT
.,TRBJ2-3,.,TRBV5-1,CASSPDVGRTDTQYF,TGCGCCAGCAGCCCGGATGTGGGGCGGACAGATACGCAGTATTTT
.,TRBJ1-1,.,TRBV6-1,CASSDQMNTEAFF,TGTGCCAGCAGTGATCAGATGAACACTGAAGCTTTCTTT
.,TRBJ2-1,TRBD1,TRBV11-3,CASSLGQGASLSYNEQFF,TGTGCCAGCAGCTTAGGACAGGGGGCTTCCCTATCCTACAATGAGCAGTTCTTC
.,TRBJ2-1,.,TRBV7-2,CASSVQDRSYNEQFF,TGTGCCAGCAGCGTACAGGACCGCTCCTACAATGAGCAGTTCTTC
.,TRBJ1-2,TRBD1,TRBV10-3,CASNPDRGQGYGYTF,TGTGCCTCCAACCCTGACAGGGGGCAGGGCTATGGCTACACCTTC
.,TRBJ1-2,TRBD1,TRBV15,CATRGTGSHYGYTF,TGTGCCACCAGAGGGACAGGGTCCCACTATGGCTACACCTTC
.,TRBJ1-5,TRBD1,TRBV18,CASSPGQGISNQPQHF,TGTGCCAGCTCACCGGGACAGGGGATTAGCAATCAGCCCCAGCATTTT
.,TRBJ1-1,.,TRBV30,CALGGGSEAFF,TGTGCCCTGGGGGGGGGAAGTGAAGCTTTCTTT
.,TRBJ2-5,TRBD1,TRBV4-1,CASSQVGTGDQETQYF,TGCGCCAGCAGCCAAGTTGGGACAGGGGACCAAGAGACCCAGTACTTC
.,TRBJ1-1,.,TRBV15,CATSRDRGFEAFF,TGTGCCACCAGCAGAGACAGGGGATTTGAAGCTTTCTTT
many,TRBJ1-6,TRBD1,TRBV19,CARLRPGQGVSPLHF,TGTGCCAGACTGAGACCGGGACAGGGGGTATCACCCCTCCACTTT
.,TRBJ2-5,TRBD2,TRBV6-5,CASSRLAGGETQYF,TGTGCCAGCAGTAGGCTAGCGGGAGGAGAGACCCAGTACTTC
.,TRBJ2-7,.,TRBV6-5,CASSHSSYEQYF,TGTGCCAGCAGTCACAGCTCCTACGAGCAGTACTTC
.,TRBJ2-1,TRBD2,TRBV18,CASSPTAGGNEQFF,TGTGCCAGCTCCCCAACAGCGGGGGGGAATGAGCAGTTCTTC